Below, one T cell receptor delta chain is given with its context. TCRdb re-called the RT-PCR reads through CATT. The table lists some 3,500 delta-chain clones, 9.5% to 13% of them singletons. These data originate in a study of gamma-delta T cells after stem cell transplantation. Germline V gene data show CDR1 as TVYSNPD and CDR2 as GDNSRS (reference sequence). The CDR3 sequence is 14 residues long. The J segment lost 9 bases and the V segment lost 3 bases, leaving 16 bases of the junction unmatched. Sequenced input: gamma-delta T cells. The TCR was taken from a human donor. It is not recorded whose cells these are; they may come from a transplant donor. V is TRDV3 and J is TRDJ1, with 7 bases identical to TRDD3. Written as DNA, the CDR3 is TGTGCCTTCAAACTGGGCTGGGGGCTAGGGGAACTCATCTTT. Translation: CAFKLGWGLGELIF.